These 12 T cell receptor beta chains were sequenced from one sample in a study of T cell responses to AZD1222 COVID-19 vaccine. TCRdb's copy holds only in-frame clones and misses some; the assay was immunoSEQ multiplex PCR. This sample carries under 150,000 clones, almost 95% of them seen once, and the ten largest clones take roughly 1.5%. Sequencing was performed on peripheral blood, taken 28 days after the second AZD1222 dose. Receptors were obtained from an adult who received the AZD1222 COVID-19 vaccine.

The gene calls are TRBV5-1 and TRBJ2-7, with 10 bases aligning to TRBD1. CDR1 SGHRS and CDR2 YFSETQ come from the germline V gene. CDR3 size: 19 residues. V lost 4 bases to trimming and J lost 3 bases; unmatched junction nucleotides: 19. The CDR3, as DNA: TGCGCCAGCAGCCCCTTCGCCTCGGGACAGGGGACTTCCAGCTACGAGCAGTACTTC. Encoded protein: CASSPFASGQGTSSYEQYF.

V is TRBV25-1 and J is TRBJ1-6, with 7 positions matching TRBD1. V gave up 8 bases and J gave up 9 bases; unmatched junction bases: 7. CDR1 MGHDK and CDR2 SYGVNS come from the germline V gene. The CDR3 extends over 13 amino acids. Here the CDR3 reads CASADREGSPLHF. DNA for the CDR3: TGTGCCAGCGCTGACAGGGAGGGTTCACCCCTCCACTTT.

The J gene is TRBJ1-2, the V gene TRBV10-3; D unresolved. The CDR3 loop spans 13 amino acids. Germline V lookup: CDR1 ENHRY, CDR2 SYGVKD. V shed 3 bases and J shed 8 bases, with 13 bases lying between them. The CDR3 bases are TGTGCCATCAGTGACTACAAATCCGGAGGCTACACCTTC. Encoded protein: CAISDYKSGGYTF.

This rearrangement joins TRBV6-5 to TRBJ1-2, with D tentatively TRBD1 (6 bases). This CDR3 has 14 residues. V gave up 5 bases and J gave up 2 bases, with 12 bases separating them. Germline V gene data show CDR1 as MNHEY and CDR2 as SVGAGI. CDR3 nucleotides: TGTGCCAGCAGTAGGTCCGGGACAAACTATGGCTACACCTTC. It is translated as CASSRSGTNYGYTF.

CDR3 loop: CASSDGQGRIDTQYF. Here the CDR3 DNA reads TGCGCCAGCAGTGACGGACAGGGCCGGATAGATACGCAGTATTTT. The J gene is TRBJ2-3, the V gene TRBV10-2, with 8 bases lining up with TRBD1. The CDR3 covers 15 residues. Losses at the gene ends were 3 bases for V and 5 bases for J; bases not matched to a gene: 7. Germline assignment: CDR1 WSHSY and CDR2 SAAADI.

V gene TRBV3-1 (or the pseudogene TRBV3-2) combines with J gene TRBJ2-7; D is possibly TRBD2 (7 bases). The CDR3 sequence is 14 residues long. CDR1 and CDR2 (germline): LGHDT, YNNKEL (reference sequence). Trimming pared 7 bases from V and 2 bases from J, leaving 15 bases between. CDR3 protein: CASTYGGRAYEQYF. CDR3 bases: TGTGCCAGCACCTACGGGGGGCGAGCCTACGAGCAGTACTTC.

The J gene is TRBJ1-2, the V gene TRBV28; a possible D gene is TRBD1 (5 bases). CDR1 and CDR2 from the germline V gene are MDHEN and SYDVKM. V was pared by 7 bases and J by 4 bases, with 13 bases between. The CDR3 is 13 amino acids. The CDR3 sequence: CASNTGPRYGYTF. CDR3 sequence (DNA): TGTGCCAGCAACACGGGACCTCGCTATGGCTACACCTTC.

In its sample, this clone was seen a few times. The DNA of the CDR3 is TGTGCCAGCAGCTCCCGGGGAGGTAATCAGCCCCAGCATTTT. Protein: CASSSRGGNQPQHF. The rearrangement joins TRBV7-6 to TRBJ1-5; the D is unclear. The CDR3 runs to 14 residues. Trimming left V 4 bases short and J 4 bases short, with 11 bases between. CDR1 SGHVS and CDR2 FNYEAQ come from the germline V gene.

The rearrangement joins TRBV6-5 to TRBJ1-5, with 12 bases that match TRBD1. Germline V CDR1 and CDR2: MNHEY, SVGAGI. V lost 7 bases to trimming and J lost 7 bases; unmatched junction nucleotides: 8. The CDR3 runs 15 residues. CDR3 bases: TGTGCCAGCACCCTGGGACAGGGGGCTTGGCAGCCCCAGCATTTT. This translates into CASTLGQGAWQPQHF.

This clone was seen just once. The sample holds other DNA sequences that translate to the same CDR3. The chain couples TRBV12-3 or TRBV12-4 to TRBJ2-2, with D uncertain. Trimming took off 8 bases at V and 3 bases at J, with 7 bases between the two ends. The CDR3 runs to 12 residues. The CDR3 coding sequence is TGTGCCAGCTCACTGGACACCGGGGAGCTGTTTTTT. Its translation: CASSLDTGELFF.

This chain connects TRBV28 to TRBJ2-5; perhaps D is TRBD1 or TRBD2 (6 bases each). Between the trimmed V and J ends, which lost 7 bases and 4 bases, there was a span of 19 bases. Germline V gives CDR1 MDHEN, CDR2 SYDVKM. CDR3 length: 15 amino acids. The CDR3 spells CASTPRGQGPETQYF. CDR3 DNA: TGTGCCAGCACCCCCCGGGGGCAGGGCCCAGAGACCCAGTACTTC.

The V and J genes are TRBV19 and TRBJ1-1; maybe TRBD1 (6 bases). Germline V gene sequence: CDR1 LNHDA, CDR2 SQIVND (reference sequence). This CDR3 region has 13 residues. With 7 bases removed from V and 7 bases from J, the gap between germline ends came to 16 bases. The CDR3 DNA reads TGTGCCAGTACCATGAGGGGGGTCGGTGAAGCTTTCTTT. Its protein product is CASTMRGVGEAFF.